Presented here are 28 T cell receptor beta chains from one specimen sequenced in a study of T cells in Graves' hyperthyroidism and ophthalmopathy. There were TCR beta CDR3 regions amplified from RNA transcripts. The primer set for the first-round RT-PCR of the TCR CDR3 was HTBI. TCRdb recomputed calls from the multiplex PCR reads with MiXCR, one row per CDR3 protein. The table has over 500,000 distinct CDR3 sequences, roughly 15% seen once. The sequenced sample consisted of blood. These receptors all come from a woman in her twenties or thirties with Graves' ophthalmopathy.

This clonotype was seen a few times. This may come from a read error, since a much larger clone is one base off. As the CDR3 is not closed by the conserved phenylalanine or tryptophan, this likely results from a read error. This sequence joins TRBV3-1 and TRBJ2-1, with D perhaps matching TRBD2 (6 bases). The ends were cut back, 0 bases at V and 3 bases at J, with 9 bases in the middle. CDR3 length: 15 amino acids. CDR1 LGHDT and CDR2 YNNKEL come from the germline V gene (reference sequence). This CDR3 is CASSQEGLRYNEQFL. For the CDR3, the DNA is TGTGCCAGCAGCCAAGAGGGACTCCGCTACAATGAGCAGTTCCTC.

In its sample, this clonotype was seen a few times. The CDR3 DNA reads as TGCGCCAGCAGCTCAACAGGGTTTGATGAGCAGTTCTTC. As protein: CASSSTGFDEQFF. This chain connects TRBV5-1 to TRBJ2-1, with D possibly matching TRBD1 (6 bases). CDR1 and CDR2 (germline): SGHRS, YFSETQ. Trimming cost V 3 bases and J 8 bases, with 12 bases left between them. The CDR3 has 13 residues.

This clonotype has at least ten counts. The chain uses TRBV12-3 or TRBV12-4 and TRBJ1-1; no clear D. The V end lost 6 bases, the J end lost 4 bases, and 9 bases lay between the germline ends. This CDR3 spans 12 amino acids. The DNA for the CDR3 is TGTGCCAGCAGGGTGGAGGCCACTGAAGCTTTCTTT. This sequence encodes CASRVEATEAFF.

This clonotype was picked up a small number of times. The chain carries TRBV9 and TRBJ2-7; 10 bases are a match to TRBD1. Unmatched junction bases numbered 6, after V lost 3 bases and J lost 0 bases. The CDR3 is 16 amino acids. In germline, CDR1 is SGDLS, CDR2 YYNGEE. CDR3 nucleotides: TGTGCCAGCAGCGCCGGACAGGGGGGGGACTCCTACGAGCAGTACTTC. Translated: CASSAGQGGDSYEQYF.

Here the CDR3 DNA reads TGCGCCAGCAGCTTGGCCTTGACTAGCGGAGGTACCGGGGAGCTGTTTTTT. This translates into CASSLALTSGGTGELFF. The chain combines TRBV5-1 with TRBJ2-2; 9 bases align to TRBD2. CDR1 and CDR2 (germline): SGHRS, YFSETQ. The length of the CDR3 is 17 residues. The ends lost 0 bases at V and 5 bases at J; junction bases unmatched: 8.

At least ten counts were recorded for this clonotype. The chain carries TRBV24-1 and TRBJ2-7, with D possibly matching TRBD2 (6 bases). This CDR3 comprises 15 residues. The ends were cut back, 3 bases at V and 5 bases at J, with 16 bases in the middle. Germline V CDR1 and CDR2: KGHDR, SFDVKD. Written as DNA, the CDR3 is TGTGCCACCAGTGATCCCGTCGGAGGGGTAGACGAGCAGTACTTC. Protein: CATSDPVGGVDEQYF.

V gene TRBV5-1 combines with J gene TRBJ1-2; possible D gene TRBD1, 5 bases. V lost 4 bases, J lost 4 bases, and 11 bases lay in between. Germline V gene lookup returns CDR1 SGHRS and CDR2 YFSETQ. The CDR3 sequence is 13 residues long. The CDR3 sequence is CASSPDIVYGYTF. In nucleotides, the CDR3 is TGCGCCAGCAGCCCGGACATTGTCTATGGCTACACCTTC.

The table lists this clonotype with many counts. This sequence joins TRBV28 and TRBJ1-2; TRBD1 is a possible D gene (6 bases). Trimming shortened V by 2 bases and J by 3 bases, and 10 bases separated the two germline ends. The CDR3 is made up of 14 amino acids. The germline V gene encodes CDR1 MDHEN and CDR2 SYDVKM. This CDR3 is CASSLAGAHYGYTF. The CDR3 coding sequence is TGTGCCAGCAGTTTAGCAGGGGCCCACTATGGCTACACCTTC.

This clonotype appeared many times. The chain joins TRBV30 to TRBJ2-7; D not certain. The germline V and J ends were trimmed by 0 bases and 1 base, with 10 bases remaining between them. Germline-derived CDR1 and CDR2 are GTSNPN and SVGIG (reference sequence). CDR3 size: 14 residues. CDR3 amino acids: CAWSVGQPSYEQYF. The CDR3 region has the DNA TGTGCCTGGAGTGTAGGCCAGCCTTCCTACGAGCAGTACTTC.

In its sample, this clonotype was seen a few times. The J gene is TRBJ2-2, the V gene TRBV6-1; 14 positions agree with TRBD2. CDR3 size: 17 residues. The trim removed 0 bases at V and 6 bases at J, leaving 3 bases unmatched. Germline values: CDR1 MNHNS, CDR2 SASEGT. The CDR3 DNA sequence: TGTGCCAGCAGTGAAGCGCTGACTAGCGGGAGGGCCGGGGAGCTGTTTTTT. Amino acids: CASSEALTSGRAGELFF.

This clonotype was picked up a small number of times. Here the CDR3 DNA reads TGTGCCAGCAGTCCAGGTCACAGTGAAGAGACCCAGTACTTC. Translating gives CASSPGHSEETQYF. The chain has TRBV6-1 and TRBJ2-5; no definite D call. There are 14 residues in the CDR3. Germline CDR1 is MNHNS and CDR2 is SASEGT. Between the trimmed V and J ends, which lost 5 bases and 3 bases, there was a span of 13 bases.

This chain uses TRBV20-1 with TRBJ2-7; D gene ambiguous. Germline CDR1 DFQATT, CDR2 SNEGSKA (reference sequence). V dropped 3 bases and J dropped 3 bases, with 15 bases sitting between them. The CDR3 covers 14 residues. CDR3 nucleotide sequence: TGCAGTGCTAGCCCCCGGACCGATAGCTACGAGCAGTACTTC. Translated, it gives CSASPRTDSYEQYF.

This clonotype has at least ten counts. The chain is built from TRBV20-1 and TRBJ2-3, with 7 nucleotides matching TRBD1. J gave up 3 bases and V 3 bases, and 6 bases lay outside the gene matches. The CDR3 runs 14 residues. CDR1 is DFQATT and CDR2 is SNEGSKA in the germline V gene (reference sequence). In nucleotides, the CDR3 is TGCAGTGCTAGGGGGACAGAGGGTACAGATACGCAGTATTTT. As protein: CSARGTEGTDTQYF.

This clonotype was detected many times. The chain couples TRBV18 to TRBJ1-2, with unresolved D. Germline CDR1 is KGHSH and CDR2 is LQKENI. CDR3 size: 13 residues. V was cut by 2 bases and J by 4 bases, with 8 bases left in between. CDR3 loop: CASSPAQTYGYTF. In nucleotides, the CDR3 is TGTGCCAGCTCACCAGCCCAAACCTATGGCTACACCTTC.

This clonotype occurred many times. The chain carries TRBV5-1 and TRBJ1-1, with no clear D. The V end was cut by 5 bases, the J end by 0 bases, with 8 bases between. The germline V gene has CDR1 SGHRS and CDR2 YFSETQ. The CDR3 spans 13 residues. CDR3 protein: CASSEQLNTEAFF. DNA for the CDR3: TGCGCCAGCAGTGAACAGCTGAACACTGAAGCTTTCTTT.

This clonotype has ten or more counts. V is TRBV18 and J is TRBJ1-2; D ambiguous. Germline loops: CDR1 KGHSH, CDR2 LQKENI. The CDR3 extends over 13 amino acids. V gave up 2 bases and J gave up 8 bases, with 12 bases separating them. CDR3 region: CASSPDPKEGYTF. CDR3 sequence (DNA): TGTGCCAGCTCACCAGACCCTAAGGAGGGCTACACCTTC.

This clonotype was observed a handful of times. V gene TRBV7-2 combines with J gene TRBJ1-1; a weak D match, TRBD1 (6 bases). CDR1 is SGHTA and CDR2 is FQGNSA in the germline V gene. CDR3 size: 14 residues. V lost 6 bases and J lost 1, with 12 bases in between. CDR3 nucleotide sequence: TGTGCCAGCAGATTTCGGACAGCGAACACTGAAGCTTTCTTT. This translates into CASRFRTANTEAFF.

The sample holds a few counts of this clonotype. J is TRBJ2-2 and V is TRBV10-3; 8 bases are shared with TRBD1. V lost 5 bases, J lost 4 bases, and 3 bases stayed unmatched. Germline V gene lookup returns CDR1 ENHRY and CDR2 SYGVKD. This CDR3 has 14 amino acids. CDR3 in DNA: TGTGCCATCAGTCTAACAGGGGGCACCGGGGAGCTGTTTTTT. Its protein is CAISLTGGTGELFF.

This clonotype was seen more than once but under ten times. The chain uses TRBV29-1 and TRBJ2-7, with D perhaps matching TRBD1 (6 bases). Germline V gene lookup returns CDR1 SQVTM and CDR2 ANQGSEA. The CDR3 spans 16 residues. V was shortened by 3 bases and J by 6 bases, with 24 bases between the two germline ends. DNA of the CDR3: TGCAGCGTTGATCTTAGTGGGGGCCCCTCCCCCGGCGAGCAGTACTTC. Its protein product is CSVDLSGGPSPGEQYF.

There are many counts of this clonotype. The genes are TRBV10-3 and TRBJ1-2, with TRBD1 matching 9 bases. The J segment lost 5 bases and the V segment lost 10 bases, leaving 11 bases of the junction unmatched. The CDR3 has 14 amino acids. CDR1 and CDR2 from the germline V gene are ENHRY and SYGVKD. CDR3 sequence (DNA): TGTGCCACCTCGGGACAGGGAAGGGAATATGGCTACACCTTC. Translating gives CATSGQGREYGYTF.

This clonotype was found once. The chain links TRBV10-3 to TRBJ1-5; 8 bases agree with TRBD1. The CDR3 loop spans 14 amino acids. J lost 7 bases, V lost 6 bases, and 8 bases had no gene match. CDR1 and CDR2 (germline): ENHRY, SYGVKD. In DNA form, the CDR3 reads TGTGCCATCAGGGGACAGGACGGAGGCCAGCCCCAGCATTTT. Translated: CAIRGQDGGQPQHF.

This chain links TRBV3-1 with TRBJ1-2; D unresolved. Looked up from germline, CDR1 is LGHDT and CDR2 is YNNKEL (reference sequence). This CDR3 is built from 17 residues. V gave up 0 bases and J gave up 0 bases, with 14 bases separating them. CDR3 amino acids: CASSQDTYEVANYGYTF. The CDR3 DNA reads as TGTGCCAGCAGCCAAGATACCTACGAGGTTGCTAACTATGGCTACACCTTC.

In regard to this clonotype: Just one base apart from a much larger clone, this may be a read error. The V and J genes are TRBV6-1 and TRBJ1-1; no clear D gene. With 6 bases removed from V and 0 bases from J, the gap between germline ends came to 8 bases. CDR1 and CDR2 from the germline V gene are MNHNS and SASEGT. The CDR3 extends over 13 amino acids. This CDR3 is CASRADMNTEAFF. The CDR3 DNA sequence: TGTGCCAGCAGGGCAGACATGAACACTGAAGCTTTCTTT.

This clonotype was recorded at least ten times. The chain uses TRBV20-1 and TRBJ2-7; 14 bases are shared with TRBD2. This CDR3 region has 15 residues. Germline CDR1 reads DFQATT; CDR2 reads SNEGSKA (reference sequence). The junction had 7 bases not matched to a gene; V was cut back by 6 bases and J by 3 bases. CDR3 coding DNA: TGCAGTGCAAAGGACGGGACTAGCGGGAGCTACGAGCAGTACTTC. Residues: CSAKDGTSGSYEQYF.

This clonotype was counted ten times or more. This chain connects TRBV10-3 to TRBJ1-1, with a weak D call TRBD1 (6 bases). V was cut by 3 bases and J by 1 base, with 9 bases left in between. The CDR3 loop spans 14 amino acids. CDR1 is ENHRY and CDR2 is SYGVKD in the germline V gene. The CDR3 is CAISDRDKNTEAFF. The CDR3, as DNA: TGTGCCATCAGTGATAGGGACAAGAACACTGAAGCTTTCTTT.

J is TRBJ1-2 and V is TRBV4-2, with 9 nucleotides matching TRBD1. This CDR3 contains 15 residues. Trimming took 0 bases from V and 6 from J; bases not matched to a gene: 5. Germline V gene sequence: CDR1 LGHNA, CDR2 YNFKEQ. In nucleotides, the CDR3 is TGTGCCAGCAGCCAAGAAGGGACAGGGAAAGATGGCTACACCTTC. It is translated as CASSQEGTGKDGYTF.

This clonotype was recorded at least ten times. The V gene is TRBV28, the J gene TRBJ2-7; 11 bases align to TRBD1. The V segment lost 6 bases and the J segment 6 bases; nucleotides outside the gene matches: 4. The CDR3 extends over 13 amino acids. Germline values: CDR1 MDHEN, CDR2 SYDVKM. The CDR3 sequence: CASSWTGGGEQYF. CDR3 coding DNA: TGTGCCAGCAGCTGGACAGGGGGCGGCGAGCAGTACTTC.

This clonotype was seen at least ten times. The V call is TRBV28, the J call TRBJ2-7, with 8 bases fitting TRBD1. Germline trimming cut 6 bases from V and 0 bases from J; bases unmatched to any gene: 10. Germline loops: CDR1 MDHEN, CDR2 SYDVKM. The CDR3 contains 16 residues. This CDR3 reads CASSPTAGTGSYEQYF. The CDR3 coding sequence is TGTGCCAGCAGCCCAACCGCCGGGACAGGCTCCTACGAGCAGTACTTC.